A selection of T cell receptor beta chains follows, all from one sample in a study of control samples from healthy donors and cancer patients. TCRdb's copy holds only in-frame clones and misses some; the assay was immunoSEQ multiplex PCR. The sample carries about 76,000 clones, roughly nine tenths recorded once. The sample taken for sequencing was PBMCs. All receptors come from a woman between 45 and 60 years old with colorectal cancer. Each CDR3 is given without its conserved first and last residue.

j_call v_call cdr3_aa
TRBJ1-1 TRBV9 ASSVAGITEAF
TRBJ1-2 TRBV19 ASSSTDSLSGGYT
TRBJ2-5 TRBV15 ATSSSFQETQY
TRBJ2-2 TRBV4-3 ASSWQNTGELF
TRBJ2-4 TRBV7-2 ASSLINIQY
TRBJ1-6 TRBV5-1 ASSLAGYSPLH
TRBJ2-2 TRBV6-6 ASREGGLGTGELF
TRBJ1-2 TRBV5-1 ASSSTYQENYGYT
TRBJ2-2 TRBV19 ASSTGTDTGELF
TRBJ2-5 TRBV5-1 ASSLVAAQETQY
TRBJ2-3 TRBV2 ASSSQGSADTQY
TRBJ1-1 TRBV19 ASRRGSLTEAF
TRBJ2-6 TRBV5-1 ASSGTGFSGANVLT
TRBJ2-3 TRBV6-4 ASSPGQGDTDTQY
TRBJ1-1 TRBV6-6 ASSSGQGMNTEAF
TRBJ2-5 TRBV25-1 ASSGQGGVETQY
TRBJ1-1 TRBV1 TSGTVSTEAF
TRBJ1-1 TRBV19 ASSMGVGPEAF
TRBJ2-5 TRBV10-2 ASSVFLGGTQETQY
TRBJ2-3 TRBV7-3 ASSLGRTGGSDTQY
TRBJ2-5 TRBV20-1 SASEQMTGGFETQY